The clone carrying this T cell receptor beta chain appeared a single time. Antigen specificity is unknown. The record originates from a study of cytomegalovirus exposure and HLA in healthy donors. For the study at large: Previous work identified roughly 120 million unique TCR beta sequences from roughly 180 million T cells. HLA-typed donors were the source of about 90 million unique TCRs held in an early data release.

Points from the study as a whole: After further analysis at a later stage, 16,951 TCR beta sequences were associated with HLA alleles at 0.05 false discovery rate. The only immune exposure information that was available was CMV serostatus.

Primers for the PCR totalled 60 Vbeta and 13 Jbeta. The assay was immunoSEQ multiplex PCR, and TCRdb's table has in-frame clones only and misses some. The sample holds fewer than 120,000 clones, around 79% seen once. Germline V gene sequence: CDR1 MGHRA, CDR2 YSYEKL. This CDR3 has 15 residues. The V end lost 5 bases, the J end lost 2 bases, and 14 bases lay between the germline ends. The source is a woman aged 25 to 39 in good health and CMV-seronegative. Material for sequencing was PBMCs. V gene TRBV4-1 combines with J gene TRBJ2-3; D perhaps matches TRBD1 (6 bases). CDR3 nucleotides: TGCGCCAGCAGCTCTACGACAGGAATCACAGATACGCAGTATTTT. Protein product: CASSSTTGITDTQYF.